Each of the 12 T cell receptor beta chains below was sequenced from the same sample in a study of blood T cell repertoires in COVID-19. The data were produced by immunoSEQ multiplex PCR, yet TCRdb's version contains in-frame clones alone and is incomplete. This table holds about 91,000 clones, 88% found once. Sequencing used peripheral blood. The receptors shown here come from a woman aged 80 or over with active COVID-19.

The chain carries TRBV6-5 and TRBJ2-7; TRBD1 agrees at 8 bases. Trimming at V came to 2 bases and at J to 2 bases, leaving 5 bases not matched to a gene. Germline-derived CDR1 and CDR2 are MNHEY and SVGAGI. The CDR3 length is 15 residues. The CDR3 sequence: CASSYQGTGTYEQYF. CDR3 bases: TGTGCCAGCAGTTACCAAGGGACAGGTACCTACGAGCAGTACTTC.

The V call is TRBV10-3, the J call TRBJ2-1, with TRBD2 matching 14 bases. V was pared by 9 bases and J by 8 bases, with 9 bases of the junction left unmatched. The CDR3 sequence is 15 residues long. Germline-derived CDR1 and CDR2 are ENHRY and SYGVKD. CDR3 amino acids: CAISTSGGDGDEQFF. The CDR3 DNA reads TGTGCCATTTCGACTAGCGGGGGGGATGGGGATGAGCAGTTCTTC.

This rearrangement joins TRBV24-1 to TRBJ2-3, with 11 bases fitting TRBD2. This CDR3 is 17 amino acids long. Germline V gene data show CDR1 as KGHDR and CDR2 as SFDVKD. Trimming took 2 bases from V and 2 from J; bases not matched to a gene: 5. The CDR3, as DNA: TGTGCCACCAGTGATTCCCGACTAGCGGGGCCCACAGATACGCAGTATTTT. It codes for CATSDSRLAGPTDTQYF.

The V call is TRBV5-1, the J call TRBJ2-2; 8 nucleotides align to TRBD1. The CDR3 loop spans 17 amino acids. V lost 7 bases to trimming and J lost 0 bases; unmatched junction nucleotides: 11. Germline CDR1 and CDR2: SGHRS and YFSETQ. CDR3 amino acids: CASAATWTGPNTGELFF. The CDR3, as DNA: TGCGCCAGCGCTGCAACCTGGACAGGGCCGAACACCGGGGAGCTGTTTTTT.

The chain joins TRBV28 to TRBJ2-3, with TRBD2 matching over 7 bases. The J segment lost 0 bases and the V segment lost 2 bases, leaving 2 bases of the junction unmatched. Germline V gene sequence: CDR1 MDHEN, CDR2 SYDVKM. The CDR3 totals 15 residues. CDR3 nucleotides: TGTGCCAGCAGTTTACTAGCGGCTAGCACAGATACGCAGTATTTT. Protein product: CASSLLAASTDTQYF.

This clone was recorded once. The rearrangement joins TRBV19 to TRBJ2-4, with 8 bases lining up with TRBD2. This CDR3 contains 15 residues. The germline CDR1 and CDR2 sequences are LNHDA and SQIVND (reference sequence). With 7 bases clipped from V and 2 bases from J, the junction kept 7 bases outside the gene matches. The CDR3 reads CASIPTSETKNIQYF. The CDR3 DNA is TGTGCCAGTATCCCGACTAGCGAAACCAAAAACATTCAGTACTTC.

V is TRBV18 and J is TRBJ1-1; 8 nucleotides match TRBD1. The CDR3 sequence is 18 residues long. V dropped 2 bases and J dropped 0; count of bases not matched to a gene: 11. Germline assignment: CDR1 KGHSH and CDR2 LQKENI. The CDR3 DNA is TGTGCCAGCTCACCAAGAGGGACAGGAGTTAGCATGAACACTGAAGCTTTCTTT. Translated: CASSPRGTGVSMNTEAFF.

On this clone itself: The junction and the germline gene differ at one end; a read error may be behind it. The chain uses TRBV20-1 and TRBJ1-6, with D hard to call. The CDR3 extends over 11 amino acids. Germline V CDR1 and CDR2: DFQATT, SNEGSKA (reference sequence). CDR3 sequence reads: CSASSVSPLHF. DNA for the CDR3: TGTAGTGCTAGTTCGGTTTCACCCCTCCACTTT.

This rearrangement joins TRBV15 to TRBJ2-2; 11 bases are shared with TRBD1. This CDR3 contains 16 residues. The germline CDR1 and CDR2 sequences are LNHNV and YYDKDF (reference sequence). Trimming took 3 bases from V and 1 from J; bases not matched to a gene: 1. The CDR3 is CATSRDRGRNTGELFF. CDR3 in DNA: TGTGCCACCAGCAGGGACAGGGGGCGGAACACCGGGGAGCTGTTTTTT.

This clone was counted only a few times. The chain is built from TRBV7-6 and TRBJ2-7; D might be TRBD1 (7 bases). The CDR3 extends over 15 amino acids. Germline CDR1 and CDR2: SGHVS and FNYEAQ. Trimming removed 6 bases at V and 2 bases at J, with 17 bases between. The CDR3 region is CASRPQGGAPYEQYF. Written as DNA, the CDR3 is TGTGCCAGCAGACCTCAGGGGGGCGCTCCCTACGAGCAGTACTTC.

The CDR3 reads CASSLGARETQYF. The CDR3 DNA reads as TGTGCCAGCAGCTTAGGGGCCAGGGAGACCCAGTACTTC. The chain links TRBV7-9 to TRBJ2-5, with D uncertain. Trimming took off 1 base at V and 5 bases at J, with 8 bases between the two ends. CDR3 size: 13 residues. The germline CDR1 and CDR2 sequences are SEHNR and FQNEAQ (reference sequence). The full variable domain, with the rest looked up from reference TRBV7-9 and TRBJ2-5, is DTGVSQNPRHKITKRGQNVTFRCDPISEHNRLYWYRQTLGQGPEFLTYFQNEAQLEKSRLLSDRFSAERPKGSFSTLEIQRTEQGDSAMYLCASSLGARETQYFGPGTRLLVL.

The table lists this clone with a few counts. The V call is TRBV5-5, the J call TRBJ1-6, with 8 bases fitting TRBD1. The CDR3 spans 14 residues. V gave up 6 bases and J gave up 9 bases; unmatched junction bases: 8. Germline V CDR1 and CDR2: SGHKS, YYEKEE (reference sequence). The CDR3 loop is CASTMTGESSPLHF. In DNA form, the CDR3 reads TGTGCCAGCACCATGACAGGGGAGAGTTCACCCCTCCACTTT.